The 4 T cell receptor beta chains below all came from one sample that was sequenced in a study of blood T cells in healthy people across ages. For the second PCR, which ran for 7 to 11 cycles, a sample-barcoded 5' primer and a J-beta primer mix were used. TCRdb recomputed calls from the 5' RACE reads with MiXCR, one row per CDR3 protein. The sample yields about 1.8 million distinct CDR3 sequences, around half seen once. The specimen was blood. The receptors derive from a woman between 35 and 50 years old in good health.

The V call is TRBV20-1, the J call TRBJ2-3, with D possibly matching TRBD2 (6 bases). V lost 0 bases to trimming and J lost 2 bases, with 12 bases between them. The CDR3 is 15 residues long. Germline V CDR1 and CDR2: DFQATT, SNEGSKA (reference sequence). CDR3 nucleotide sequence: TGCAGTGCTAGAGATCGGGTACTAGCCACAGATACGCAGTATTTT. As protein: CSARDRVLATDTQYF.

This clonotype was seen a handful of times. The chain has TRBV24-1 and TRBJ2-1; D could derive from TRBD1 or TRBD2 (5 bases each). The CDR3 has 16 residues. The V gene lost 3 bases and the J gene lost 5 bases, with 16 bases spanning the gap. Germline CDR1 KGHDR, CDR2 SFDVKD. CDR3 sequence (DNA): TGTGCCACCAGTGATCCAGGGCAGAGGGTTGACAATGAGCAGTTCTTC. Its protein is CATSDPGQRVDNEQFF.

V is TRBV6-2 or TRBV6-3 and J is TRBJ2-4; 7 bases fit TRBD2. V gave up 6 bases and J gave up 13 bases; unmatched junction bases: 15. Germline CDR1 MNHEY, CDR2 SVGEGT. This CDR3 contains 14 residues. CDR3 amino acids: CASSDGRIYNEQYF. In DNA form, the CDR3 reads TGTGCCAGCAGCGACGGGAGGATTTACAATGAGCAGTACTTC.

The table lists this clonotype with a few counts. The chain uses TRBV2 and TRBJ2-1; D unresolved. The germline CDR1 and CDR2 sequences are SNHLY and FYNNEI. V lost 8 bases and J lost 9, with 11 bases in between. The CDR3 covers 11 residues. Here the CDR3 DNA reads TGTGCCAGCCAGGCCGAGGTTGAGCAGTTCTTC. It is translated as CASQAEVEQFF.